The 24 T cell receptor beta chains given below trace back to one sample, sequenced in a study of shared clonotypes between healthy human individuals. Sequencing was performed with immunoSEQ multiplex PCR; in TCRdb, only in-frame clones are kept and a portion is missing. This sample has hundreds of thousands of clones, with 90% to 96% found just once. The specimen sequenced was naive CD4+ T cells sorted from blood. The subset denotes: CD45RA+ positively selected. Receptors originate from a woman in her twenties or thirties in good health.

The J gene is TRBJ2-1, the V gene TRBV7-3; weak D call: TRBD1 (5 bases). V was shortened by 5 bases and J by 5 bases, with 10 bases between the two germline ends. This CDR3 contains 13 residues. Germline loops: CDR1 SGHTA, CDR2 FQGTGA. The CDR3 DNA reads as TGTGCCAGCAGCCTGGACACCAACAATGAGCAGTTCTTC. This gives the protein CASSLDTNNEQFF.

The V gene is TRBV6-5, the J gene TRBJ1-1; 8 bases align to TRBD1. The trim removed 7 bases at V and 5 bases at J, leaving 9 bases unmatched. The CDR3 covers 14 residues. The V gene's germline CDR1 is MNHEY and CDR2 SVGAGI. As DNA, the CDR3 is TGTGCCAGCACCCTAGGACAGGGTTTGACTGAAGCTTTCTTT. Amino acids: CASTLGQGLTEAFF.

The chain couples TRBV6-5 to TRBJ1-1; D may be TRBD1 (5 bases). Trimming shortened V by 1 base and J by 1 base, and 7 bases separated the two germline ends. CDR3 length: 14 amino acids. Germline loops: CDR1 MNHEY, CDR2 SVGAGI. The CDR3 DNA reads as TGTGCCAGCAGTTACTGGGGGGAGAACACTGAAGCTTTCTTT. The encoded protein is CASSYWGENTEAFF.

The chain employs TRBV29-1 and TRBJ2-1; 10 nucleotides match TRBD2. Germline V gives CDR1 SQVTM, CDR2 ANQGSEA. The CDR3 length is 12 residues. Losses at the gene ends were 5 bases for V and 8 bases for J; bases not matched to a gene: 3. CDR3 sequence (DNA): TGCAGCGTTTCCGGGACTAGCGATGAGCAGTTCTTC. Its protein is CSVSGTSDEQFF.

The CDR3 DNA reads TGTGCCAGCAGCGGAACGGCCTACAATGAGCAGTTCTTC. It specifies CASSGTAYNEQFF. V gene TRBV5-4 combines with J gene TRBJ2-1; D is unclear. V was shortened by 4 bases and J by 2 bases, with 7 bases between the two germline ends. There are 13 residues in the CDR3. CDR1 is SGHNT and CDR2 is YYREEE in the germline V gene (reference sequence).

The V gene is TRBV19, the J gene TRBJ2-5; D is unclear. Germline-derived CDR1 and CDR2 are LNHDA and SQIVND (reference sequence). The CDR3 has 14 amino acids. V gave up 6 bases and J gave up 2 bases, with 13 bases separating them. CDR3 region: CASSTTEKQETQYF. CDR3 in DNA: TGTGCCAGTAGCACGACGGAAAAACAAGAGACCCAGTACTTC.

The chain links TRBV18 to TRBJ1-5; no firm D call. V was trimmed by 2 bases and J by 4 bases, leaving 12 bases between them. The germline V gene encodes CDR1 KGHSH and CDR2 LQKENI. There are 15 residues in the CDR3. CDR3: CASSPLRAENQPQHF. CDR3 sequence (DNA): TGTGCCAGCTCACCATTAAGAGCGGAGAATCAGCCCCAGCATTTT.

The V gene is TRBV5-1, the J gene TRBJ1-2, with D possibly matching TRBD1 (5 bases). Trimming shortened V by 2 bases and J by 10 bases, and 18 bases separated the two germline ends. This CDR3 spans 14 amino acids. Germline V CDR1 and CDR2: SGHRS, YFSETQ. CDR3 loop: CASSLTETRGAYTF. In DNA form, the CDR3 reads TGCGCCAGCAGCTTAACGGAGACAAGGGGCGCCTACACCTTC.

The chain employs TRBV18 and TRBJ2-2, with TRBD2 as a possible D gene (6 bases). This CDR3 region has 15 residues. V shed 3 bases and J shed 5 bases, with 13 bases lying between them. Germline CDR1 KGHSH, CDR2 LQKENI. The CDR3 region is CASSPGAGGTGELFF. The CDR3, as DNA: TGTGCCAGCTCACCTGGCGCTGGAGGGACCGGGGAGCTGTTTTTT.

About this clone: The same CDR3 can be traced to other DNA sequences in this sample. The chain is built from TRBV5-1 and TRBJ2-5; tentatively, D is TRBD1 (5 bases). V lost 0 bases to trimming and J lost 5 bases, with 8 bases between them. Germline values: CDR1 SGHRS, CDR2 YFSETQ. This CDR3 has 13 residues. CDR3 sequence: CASSLGQGETQYF. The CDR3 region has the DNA TGCGCCAGCAGCTTGGGGCAGGGCGAGACCCAGTACTTC. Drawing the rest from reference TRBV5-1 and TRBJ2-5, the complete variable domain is KAGVTQTPRYLIKTRGQQVTLSCSPISGHRSVSWYQQTPGQGLQFLFEYFSETQRNKGNFPGRFSGRQFSNSRSEMNVSTLELGDSALYLCASSLGQGETQYFGPGTRLLVL.

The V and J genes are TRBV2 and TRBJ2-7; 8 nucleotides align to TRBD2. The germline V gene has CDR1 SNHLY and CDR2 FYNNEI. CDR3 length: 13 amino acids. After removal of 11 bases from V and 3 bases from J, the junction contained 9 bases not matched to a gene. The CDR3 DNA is TGTGCCTCTCAGCGGGAGATTGACTACGAGCAGTACTTC. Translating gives CASQREIDYEQYF. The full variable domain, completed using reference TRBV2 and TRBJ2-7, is EPEVTQTPSHQVTQMGQEVILRCVPISNHLYFYWYRQILGQKVEFLVSFYNNEISEKSEIFDDQFSVERPDGSNFTLKIRSTKLEDSAMYFCASQREIDYEQYFGPGTRLTVT.

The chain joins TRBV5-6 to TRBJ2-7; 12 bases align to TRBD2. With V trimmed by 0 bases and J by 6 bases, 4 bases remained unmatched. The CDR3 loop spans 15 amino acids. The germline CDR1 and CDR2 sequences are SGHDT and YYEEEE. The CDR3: CASSLVLAGGIEQYF. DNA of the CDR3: TGTGCCAGCAGCTTGGTTCTAGCGGGAGGGATCGAGCAGTACTTC. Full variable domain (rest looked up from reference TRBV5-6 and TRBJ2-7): DAGVTQSPTHLIKTRGQQVTLRCSPKSGHDTVSWYQQALGQGPQFIFQYYEEEERQRGNFPDRFSGHQFPNYSSELNVNALLLGDSALYLCASSLVLAGGIEQYFGPGTRLTVT.

CDR3: CASSFPPSRDVYEQYF. The CDR3 nucleotides read TGTGCCAGCAGCTTCCCCCCCAGCAGGGATGTTTACGAGCAGTACTTC. V is TRBV7-2 and J is TRBJ2-7; D perhaps matches TRBD1 (5 bases). Between the trimmed V and J ends, which lost 3 bases and 4 bases, there was a span of 19 bases. The CDR3 is 16 amino acids. Germline values: CDR1 SGHTA, CDR2 FQGNSA.

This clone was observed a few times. CDR3: CASSLWLAAEQYF. The CDR3, as DNA: TGTGCCAGCAGCTTATGGCTAGCGGCTGAGCAGTACTTC. This sequence joins TRBV7-7 and TRBJ2-7; 7 nucleotides align to TRBD2. The CDR3 loop spans 13 amino acids. J lost 7 bases, V lost 2 bases, and 5 bases had no gene match. Per germline, CDR1 SSHAT and CDR2 FNYEAQ (reference sequence).

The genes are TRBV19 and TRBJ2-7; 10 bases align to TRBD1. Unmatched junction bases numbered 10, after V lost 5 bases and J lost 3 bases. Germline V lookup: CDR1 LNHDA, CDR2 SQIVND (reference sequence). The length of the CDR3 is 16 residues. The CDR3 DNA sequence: TGTGCCAGTAGTTCCTCCACCGGGACAGGGGACTACGAGCAGTACTTC. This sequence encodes CASSSSTGTGDYEQYF.

This CDR3 is CASSPDRQETQYF. CDR3 nucleotide sequence: TGTGCCAGCAGCCCGGACAGGCAAGAGACCCAGTACTTC. This chain uses TRBV14 with TRBJ2-5; the match to TRBD1 covers 7 bases. Germline V gene lookup returns CDR1 SGHDN and CDR2 FVKESK. The CDR3 has 13 amino acids. V lost 4 bases, J lost 2 bases, and 1 base stayed unmatched.

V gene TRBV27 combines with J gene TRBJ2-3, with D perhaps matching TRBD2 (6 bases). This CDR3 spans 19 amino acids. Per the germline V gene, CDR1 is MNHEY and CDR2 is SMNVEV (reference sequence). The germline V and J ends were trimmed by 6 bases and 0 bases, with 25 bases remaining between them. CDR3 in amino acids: CASSPDPAVSGASTDTQYF. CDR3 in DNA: TGTGCCAGCAGCCCCGATCCCGCCGTTTCGGGAGCCAGCACAGATACGCAGTATTTT.

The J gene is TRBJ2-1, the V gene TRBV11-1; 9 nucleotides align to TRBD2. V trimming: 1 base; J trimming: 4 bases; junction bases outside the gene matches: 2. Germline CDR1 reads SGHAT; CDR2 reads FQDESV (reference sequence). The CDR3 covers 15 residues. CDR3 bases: TGTGCCAGCAGCTTAGAAGCGGGGGGTTACAATGAGCAGTTCTTC. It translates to CASSLEAGGYNEQFF.

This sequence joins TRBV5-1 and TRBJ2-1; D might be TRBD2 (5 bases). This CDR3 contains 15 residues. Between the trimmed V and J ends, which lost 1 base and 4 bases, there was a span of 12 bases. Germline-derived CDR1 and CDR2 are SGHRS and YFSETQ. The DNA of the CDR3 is TGCGCCAGCAGCTTGATACGGGGAGAATACAATGAGCAGTTCTTC. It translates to CASSLIRGEYNEQFF.

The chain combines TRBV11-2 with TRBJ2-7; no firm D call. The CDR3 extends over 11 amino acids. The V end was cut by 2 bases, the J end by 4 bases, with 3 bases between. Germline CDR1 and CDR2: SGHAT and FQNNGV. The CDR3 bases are TGTGCCAGCAGCTTAATGTACGAGCAGTACTTC. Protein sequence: CASSLMYEQYF.

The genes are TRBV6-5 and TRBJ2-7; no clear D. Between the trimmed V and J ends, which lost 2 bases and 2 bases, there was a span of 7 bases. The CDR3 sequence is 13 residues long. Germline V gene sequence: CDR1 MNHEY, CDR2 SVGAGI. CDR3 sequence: CASSYRQTYEQYF. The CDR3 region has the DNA TGTGCCAGCAGTTACCGGCAGACCTACGAGCAGTACTTC.

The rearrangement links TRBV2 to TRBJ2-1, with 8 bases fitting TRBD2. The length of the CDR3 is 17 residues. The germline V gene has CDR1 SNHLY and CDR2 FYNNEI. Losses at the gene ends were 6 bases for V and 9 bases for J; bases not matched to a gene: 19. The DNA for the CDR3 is TGTGCCAGCAGATCTCACGCGGGAGGCCTCTCGGGGGGTGAGCAGTTCTTC. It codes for CASRSHAGGLSGGEQFF.

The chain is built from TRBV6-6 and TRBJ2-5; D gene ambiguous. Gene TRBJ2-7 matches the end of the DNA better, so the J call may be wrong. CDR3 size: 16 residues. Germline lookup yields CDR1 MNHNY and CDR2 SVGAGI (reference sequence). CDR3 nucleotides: TGTGCCAGCAGTTACGTCTCGAATCCGGGCCCCTACGAGCAGTACTTC. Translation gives CASSYVSNPGPYEQYF.

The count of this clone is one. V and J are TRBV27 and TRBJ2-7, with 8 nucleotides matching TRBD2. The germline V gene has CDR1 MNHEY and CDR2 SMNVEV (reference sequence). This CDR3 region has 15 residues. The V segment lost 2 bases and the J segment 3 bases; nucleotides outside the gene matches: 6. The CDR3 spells CASSLAASGLYEQYF. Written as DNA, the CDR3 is TGTGCCAGCAGTTTAGCGGCTAGCGGGCTCTACGAGCAGTACTTC.